Following are 28 T cell receptor beta chains from one sample sequenced in a study of OX40 agonist ivuxolimab in advanced cancers. The table came from immunoSEQ multiplex PCR; TCRdb's copy has only in-frame clones and leaves some out. The table includes tens of thousands of clones, roughly 80% detected once. Material: CD4+ or CD8+ T cells sorted from blood, obtained in a trial of the OX40 agonist ivuxolimab. The receptors stem from an adult with an advanced solid tumor such as melanoma, head and neck, liver or kidney cancer.

In this sample, this clone turned up a few times. The chain couples TRBV14 to TRBJ1-5, with 10 positions matching TRBD1. The CDR3 runs to 15 residues. The germline V gene has CDR1 SGHDN and CDR2 FVKESK. J gave up 4 bases and V 0 bases, and 0 bases lay outside the gene matches. CDR3 in DNA: TGTGCCAGCAGCCAAGAGGGACAGGGGAATCAGCCCCAGCATTTT. Its protein product is CASSQEGQGNQPQHF.

The V call is TRBV6-8, the J call TRBJ1-1, with unresolved D. This CDR3 contains 12 residues. CDR1 and CDR2 (germline): MNHGY, SAAAGT. V was clipped by 10 bases and J by 3 bases, with 12 bases between them. For the CDR3, the DNA is TGTGCCACCGCCGAGTCTGACACTGAAGCTTTCTTT. Its translation: CATAESDTEAFF.

This chain connects TRBV7-2 to TRBJ1-1; D gene unclear. From germline, CDR1 is SGHTA and CDR2 FQGNSA. This CDR3 is built from 14 residues. Trimming pared 5 bases from V and 0 bases from J, leaving 10 bases between. The CDR3 DNA is TGTGCCAGCAGCGTTACAGTTATGAACACTGAAGCTTTCTTT. Translating gives CASSVTVMNTEAFF.

The genes are TRBV5-6 and TRBJ1-1, with D possibly being TRBD1 (5 bases). Germline assignment: CDR1 SGHDT and CDR2 YYEEEE. Trimming stripped 2 bases from V and 1 base from J, with 18 bases between. The CDR3 extends over 17 amino acids. In DNA, the CDR3 is TGTGCCAGCAGCTTCTGGGGGATGCCGGGGGAGAACACTGAAGCTTTCTTT. Amino acids: CASSFWGMPGENTEAFF. The whole variable domain, remainder taken from reference TRBV5-6 and TRBJ1-1, is DAGVTQSPTHLIKTRGQQVTLRCSPKSGHDTVSWYQQALGQGPQFIFQYYEEEERQRGNFPDRFSGHQFPNYSSELNVNALLLGDSALYLCASSFWGMPGENTEAFFGQGTRLTVV.

V and J are TRBV30 and TRBJ1-5; the D is unclear. Per the germline V gene, CDR1 is GTSNPN and CDR2 is SVGIG (reference sequence). With 2 bases removed from V and 1 base from J, the gap between germline ends came to 6 bases. This CDR3 has 13 residues. The CDR3 region has the DNA TGTGCCTGGAGTTTAAACAGCAATCAGCCCCAGCATTTT. It encodes CAWSLNSNQPQHF.

The chain recombines TRBV9 with TRBJ2-3; no reliable D call. V lost 0 bases and J lost 3, with 11 bases in between. The CDR3 runs 15 residues. Germline CDR1 is SGDLS and CDR2 is YYNGEE. The CDR3 region is CASSVDGFGTDTQYF. The CDR3, as DNA: TGTGCCAGCAGCGTAGATGGGTTCGGTACAGATACGCAGTATTTT.

V and J are TRBV18 and TRBJ1-2; no clear D gene. Germline V CDR1 and CDR2: KGHSH, LQKENI. CDR3 length: 12 residues. V shed 0 bases and J shed 4 bases, with 3 bases lying between them. CDR3 sequence (DNA): TGTGCCAGCTCACCACCTGGCTATGGCTACACCTTC. It yields the protein CASSPPGYGYTF.

The chain recombines TRBV15 with TRBJ2-7; D unclear. V gave up 2 bases and J gave up 0 bases, with 8 bases separating them. The CDR3 spans 14 residues. Germline V gives CDR1 LNHNV, CDR2 YYDKDF (reference sequence). DNA of the CDR3: TGTGCCACCAGCAGACCGACCAGCTCCTACGAGCAGTACTTC. Its translation is CATSRPTSSYEQYF.

The chain recombines TRBV5-1 with TRBJ1-4, with no clear D. The germline CDR1 and CDR2 sequences are SGHRS and YFSETQ. CDR3 length: 15 residues. V was pared by 1 base and J by 2 bases, with 9 bases between. The CDR3: CASSLWVGTNEKLFF. The CDR3 DNA is TGCGCCAGCAGCTTGTGGGTGGGCACTAATGAAAAACTGTTTTTT.

This clone was recorded at least ten times. This sample also contains other DNA sequences that code for the same CDR3. V usage is TRBV29-1 and J usage is TRBJ1-1; D call uncertain. Germline loops: CDR1 SQVTM, CDR2 ANQGSEA. The CDR3 has 12 residues. V was trimmed by 5 bases and J by 4 bases, leaving 11 bases between them. In DNA, the CDR3 is TGCAGCGTTCCGTCGGGCGCCACTGAAGCTTTCTTT. Its translation is CSVPSGATEAFF.

V usage is TRBV6-6 and J usage is TRBJ1-1; perhaps TRBD1 as D (5 bases). Trimming took 1 base from V and 4 from J, leaving 10 bases between them. There are 14 residues in the CDR3. From germline, CDR1 is MNHNY and CDR2 SVGAGI (reference sequence). The CDR3, as DNA: TGTGCCAGCAGTTACTGGGGCAGGGCCACTGAAGCTTTCTTT. Its translation is CASSYWGRATEAFF.

The chain carries TRBV4-1 and TRBJ1-1, with D maybe TRBD1 (5 bases). CDR3 length: 15 residues. With 5 bases removed from V and 1 base from J, the gap between germline ends came to 14 bases. Per the germline V gene, CDR1 is MGHRA and CDR2 is YSYEKL. CDR3 sequence: CASSATGTENTEAFF. Here the CDR3 DNA reads TGCGCCAGCAGCGCGACCGGGACGGAGAACACTGAAGCTTTCTTT.

This sequence joins TRBV29-1 and TRBJ2-5; D is possibly TRBD1 (6 bases). The end of the DNA fits TRBJ2-7 better, so the J call may be wrong. Germline-derived CDR1 and CDR2 are SQVTM and ANQGSEA. This CDR3 is 15 amino acids long. CDR3 DNA sequence: TGCAGCGTTGGAAGCCCCAGGACAGCCGGATACGAGCAGTACTTC. As protein: CSVGSPRTAGYEQYF.

This clone appeared once. The rearrangement uses TRBV27 and TRBJ1-2, with D maybe TRBD1 (6 bases). The CDR3 is 15 amino acids. Trimming shortened V by 2 bases and J by 4 bases, and 14 bases separated the two germline ends. Germline V lookup: CDR1 MNHEY, CDR2 SMNVEV (reference sequence). CDR3 in amino acids: CASSLGRQDGYGYTF. The DNA for the CDR3 is TGTGCCAGCAGTTTAGGCAGACAGGATGGCTATGGCTACACCTTC.

The rearrangement uses TRBV7-2 and TRBJ2-7; 11 bases are shared with TRBD2. The CDR3 is 15 residues long. Germline CDR1 and CDR2: SGHTA and FQGNSA. Losses at the gene ends were 4 bases for V and 5 bases for J; bases not matched to a gene: 7. Here the CDR3 DNA reads TGTGCCAGCAGCTCCGGCACTAGCGGGAGTAACGAGCAGTACTTC. It codes for CASSSGTSGSNEQYF.

This clone has at least ten counts. The chain uses TRBV5-1 and TRBJ2-7, with TRBD1 identical over 7 bases. Unmatched junction bases numbered 10, after V lost 4 bases and J lost 0 bases. From germline, CDR1 is SGHRS and CDR2 YFSETQ. This CDR3 spans 16 amino acids. In DNA, the CDR3 is TGCGCCAGCAGCGGAAGACTGGGACAGAGCTCCTACGAGCAGTACTTC. It encodes CASSGRLGQSSYEQYF.

The chain joins TRBV5-5 to TRBJ1-6, with unresolved D. The CDR3 spans 14 residues. Germline-derived CDR1 and CDR2 are SGHKS and YYEKEE (reference sequence). Trimming left V 1 base short and J 2 bases short, with 4 bases between. The CDR3: CASSLWAYNSPLHF. The CDR3 DNA sequence: TGTGCCAGCAGCTTGTGGGCCTATAATTCACCCCTCCACTTT. Complete variable domain (other parts from reference TRBV5-5 and TRBJ1-6): DAGVTQSPTHLIKTRGQQVTLRCSPISGHKSVSWYQQVLGQGPQFIFQYYEKEERGRGNFPDRFSARQFPNYSSELNVNALLLGDSALYLCASSLWAYNSPLHFGNGTRLTVT.

The rearrangement links TRBV2 to TRBJ2-2, with 10 bases matching TRBD2. This CDR3 spans 17 amino acids. Germline CDR1 reads SNHLY; CDR2 reads FYNNEI. Germline trimming cut 0 bases from V and 7 bases from J; bases unmatched to any gene: 8. CDR3 nucleotides: TGTGCCAGCAGTGAAGCAACGCTAGCGGGAGTGAACGGGGAGCTGTTTTTT. It specifies CASSEATLAGVNGELFF.

V is TRBV11-3 and J is TRBJ2-7; D might be TRBD1 or TRBD2, each matching 6 bases. Germline V gene lookup returns CDR1 SGHNT and CDR2 YENEEA. The CDR3 has 15 residues. Trimming shortened V by 1 base and J by 2 bases, and 12 bases separated the two germline ends. The CDR3 nucleotides read TGTGCCAGCAGCTTAGCGGGGGCGCCAGCCTACGAGCAGTACTTC. Protein product: CASSLAGAPAYEQYF.

The CDR3 DNA reads as TGTGCCAGCAGCCCAGGGGGAGGGGCAGATACGCAGTATTTT. Translated: CASSPGGGADTQYF. This sequence joins TRBV11-2 and TRBJ2-3; D tentatively fits TRBD1 or TRBD2 (7 bases each). CDR3 length: 14 amino acids. CDR1 is SGHAT, CDR2 FQNNGV, per germline. V was shortened by 5 bases and J by 4 bases, with 13 bases between the two germline ends.

As to this clone: Other DNA sequences from this sample encode an identical CDR3 as well. The gene calls are TRBV9 and TRBJ2-3; 7 nucleotides align to TRBD2. This CDR3 region has 15 residues. V lost 0 bases, J lost 0 bases, and 1 base stayed unmatched. Germline CDR1 and CDR2: SGDLS and YYNGEE. The CDR3 DNA reads as TGTGCCAGCAGCGTAGACGGGGGGAGCACAGATACGCAGTATTTT. It specifies CASSVDGGSTDTQYF.

This clone was seen a few times. The genes are TRBV5-5 and TRBJ1-1, with D possibly being TRBD1 (5 bases). Trimming pared 2 bases from V and 0 bases from J, leaving 5 bases between. The CDR3 extends over 13 amino acids. Germline CDR1 is SGHKS and CDR2 is YYEKEE (reference sequence). The CDR3 DNA reads TGTGCCAGCAGCTTCAGGGTGAACACTGAAGCTTTCTTT. Amino acid sequence: CASSFRVNTEAFF.

This clone was picked up a small number of times. The V and J genes are TRBV2 and TRBJ1-1, with unresolved D. V was trimmed by 2 bases and J by 4 bases, leaving 17 bases between them. CDR1 and CDR2 from the germline V gene are SNHLY and FYNNEI. The CDR3 totals 16 residues. The CDR3 coding sequence is TGTGCCAGCAGTGAACAATTGATCGACCGGGGCACTGAAGCTTTCTTT. This codes for CASSEQLIDRGTEAFF.

The chain is built from TRBV23-1 and TRBJ2-7; D remains ambiguous. TRBV23-1 belongs to the ORF category, with a function that is uncertain. The V end was cut by 0 bases, the J end by 2 bases, with 8 bases between. The CDR3 spans 14 residues. In DNA form, the CDR3 reads TGCGCCAGCAGTCAATCGTACAGAACCTACGAGCAGTACTTC. Amino acid sequence: CASSQSYRTYEQYF.

The chain has TRBV7-9 and TRBJ1-2; TRBD1 might be the D (6 bases). Trimming shortened V by 3 bases and J by 0 bases, and 8 bases separated the two germline ends. CDR1 is SEHNR, CDR2 FQNEAQ, per germline (reference sequence). The CDR3 is made up of 14 amino acids. The CDR3 nucleotides are TGTGCCAGCAGCTTCTCAGGGGCTAACTATGGCTACACCTTC. Translation: CASSFSGANYGYTF.

This chain uses TRBV2 with TRBJ2-2, with D possibly TRBD1 on 5 matching bases. CDR3 length equals 15 residues. The germline V gene has CDR1 SNHLY and CDR2 FYNNEI. The V gene lost 7 bases and the J gene lost 2 bases, with 14 bases spanning the gap. CDR3 protein: CASKSLDSNTGELFF. The CDR3 DNA sequence: TGTGCCAGCAAATCCCTTGACAGTAACACCGGGGAGCTGTTTTTT.

This chain connects TRBV6-5 to TRBJ1-1; D is ambiguous. The V end was cut by 5 bases, the J end by 2 bases, with 12 bases between. The CDR3 is 14 residues long. In germline, CDR1 is MNHEY, CDR2 SVGAGI. CDR3 residues: CASSRGAVNTEAFF. The DNA of the CDR3 is TGTGCCAGCAGTCGGGGAGCAGTAAACACTGAAGCTTTCTTT.

This clone was picked up one time. The V call is TRBV6-5, the J call TRBJ1-1; possible D gene TRBD1, 6 bases. Germline values: CDR1 MNHEY, CDR2 SVGAGI. Trimming took 0 bases from V and 5 from J, leaving 13 bases between them. The CDR3 covers 15 residues. The CDR3 DNA reads TGTGCCAGCAGTTACTCGGGGCAGGGGCGGACTGAAGCTTTCTTT. Its protein product is CASSYSGQGRTEAFF.